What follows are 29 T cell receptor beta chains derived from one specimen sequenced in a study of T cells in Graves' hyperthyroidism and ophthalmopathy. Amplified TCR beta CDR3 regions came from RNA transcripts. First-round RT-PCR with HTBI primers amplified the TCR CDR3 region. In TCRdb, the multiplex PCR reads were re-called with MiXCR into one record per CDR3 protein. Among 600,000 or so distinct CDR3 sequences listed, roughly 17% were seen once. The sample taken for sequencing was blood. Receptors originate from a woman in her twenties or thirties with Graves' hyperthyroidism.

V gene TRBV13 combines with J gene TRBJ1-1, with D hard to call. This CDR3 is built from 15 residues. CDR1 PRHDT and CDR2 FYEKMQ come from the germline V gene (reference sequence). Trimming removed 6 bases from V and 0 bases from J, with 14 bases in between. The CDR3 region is CASRRLQNMNTEAFF. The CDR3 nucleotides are TGTGCCAGCAGGAGACTACAGAACATGAACACTGAAGCTTTCTTT.

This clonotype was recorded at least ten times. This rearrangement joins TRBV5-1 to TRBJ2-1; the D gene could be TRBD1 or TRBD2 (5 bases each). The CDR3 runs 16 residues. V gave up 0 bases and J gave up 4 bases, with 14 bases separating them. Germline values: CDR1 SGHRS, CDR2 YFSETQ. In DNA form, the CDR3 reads TGCGCCAGCAGCTTGGATCCCGGGACGGGGTACAATGAGCAGTTCTTC. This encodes CASSLDPGTGYNEQFF.

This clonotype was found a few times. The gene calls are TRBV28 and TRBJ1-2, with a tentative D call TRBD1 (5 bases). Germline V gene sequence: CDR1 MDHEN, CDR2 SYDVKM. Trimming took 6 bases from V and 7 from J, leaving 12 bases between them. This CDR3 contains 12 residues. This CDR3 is CASSYGTGGYTF. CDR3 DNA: TGTGCCAGCAGCTACGGGACGGGTGGCTACACCTTC.

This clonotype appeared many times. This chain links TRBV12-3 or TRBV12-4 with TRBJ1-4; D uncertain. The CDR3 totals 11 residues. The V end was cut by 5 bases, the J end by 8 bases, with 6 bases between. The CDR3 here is CASSHQEKLFF. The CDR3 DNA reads TGTGCCAGCAGTCACCAAGAAAAACTGTTTTTT.

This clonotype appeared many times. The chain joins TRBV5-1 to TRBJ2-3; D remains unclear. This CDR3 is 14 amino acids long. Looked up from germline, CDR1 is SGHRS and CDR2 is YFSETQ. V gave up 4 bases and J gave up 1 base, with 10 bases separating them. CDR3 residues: CASSPRAGTDTQYF. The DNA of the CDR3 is TGCGCCAGCAGCCCCCGGGCGGGCACAGATACGCAGTATTTT.

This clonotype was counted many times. The CDR3 is CASSLVIGPDEQFF. CDR3 DNA sequence: TGTGCCAGCAGCTTAGTTATTGGCCCCGATGAGCAGTTCTTC. The rearrangement uses TRBV7-2 and TRBJ2-1; the D is unclear. This CDR3 comprises 14 residues. Trimming left V 1 base short and J 8 bases short, with 12 bases between. Germline V gene sequence: CDR1 SGHTA, CDR2 FQGNSA.

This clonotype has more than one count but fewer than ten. CDR3 bases: TGTGCCAGCAGCCGTCCAGGAGCCTACGAGCAGTACTTC. Its protein product is CASSRPGAYEQYF. The J gene is TRBJ2-7, the V gene TRBV7-9; the D is unclear. This CDR3 spans 13 amino acids. Trimming cost V 5 bases and J 2 bases, with 10 bases left between them. Germline V gene lookup returns CDR1 SEHNR and CDR2 FQNEAQ (reference sequence).

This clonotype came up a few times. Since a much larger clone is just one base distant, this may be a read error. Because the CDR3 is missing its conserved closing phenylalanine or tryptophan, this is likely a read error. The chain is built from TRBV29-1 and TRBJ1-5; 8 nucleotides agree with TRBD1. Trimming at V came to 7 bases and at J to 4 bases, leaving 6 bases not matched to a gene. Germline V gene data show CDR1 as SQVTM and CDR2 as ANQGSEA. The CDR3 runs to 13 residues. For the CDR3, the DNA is TGCAGCGCCTCGGGACAGGCGAATCAGCCCCAGCATCTT. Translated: CSASGQANQPQHL.

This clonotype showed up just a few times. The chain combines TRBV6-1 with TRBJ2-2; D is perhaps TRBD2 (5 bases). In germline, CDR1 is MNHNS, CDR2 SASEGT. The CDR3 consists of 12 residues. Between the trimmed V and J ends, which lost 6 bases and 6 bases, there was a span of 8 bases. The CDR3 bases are TGTGCCAGCAGGGACTTCTCCGGGGAGCTGTTTTTT. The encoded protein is CASRDFSGELFF.

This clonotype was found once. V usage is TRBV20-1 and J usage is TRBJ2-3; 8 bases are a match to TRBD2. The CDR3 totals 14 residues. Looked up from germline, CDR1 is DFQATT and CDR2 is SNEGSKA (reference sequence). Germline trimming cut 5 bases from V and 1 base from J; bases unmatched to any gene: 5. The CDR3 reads CSAASTSGTDTQYF. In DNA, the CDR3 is TGCAGTGCTGCTTCGACTAGCGGCACAGATACGCAGTATTTT.

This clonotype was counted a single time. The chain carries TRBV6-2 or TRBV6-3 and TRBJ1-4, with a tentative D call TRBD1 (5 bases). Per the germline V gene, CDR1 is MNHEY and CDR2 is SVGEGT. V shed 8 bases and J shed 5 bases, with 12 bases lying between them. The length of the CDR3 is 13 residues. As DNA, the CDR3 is TGTGCCAGCGATTCAGGGTTGAATGAAAAACTGTTTTTT. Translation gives CASDSGLNEKLFF.

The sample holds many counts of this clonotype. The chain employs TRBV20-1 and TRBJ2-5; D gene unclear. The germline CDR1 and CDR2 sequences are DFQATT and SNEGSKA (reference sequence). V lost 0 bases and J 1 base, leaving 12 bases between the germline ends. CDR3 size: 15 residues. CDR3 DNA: TGCAGTGCTAGAGACCCTCCGATGTTCCAAGAGACCCAGTACTTC. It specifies CSARDPPMFQETQYF.

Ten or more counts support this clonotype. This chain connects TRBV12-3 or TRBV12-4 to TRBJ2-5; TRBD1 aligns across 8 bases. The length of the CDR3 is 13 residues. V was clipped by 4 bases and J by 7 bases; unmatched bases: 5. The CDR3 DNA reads TGTGCCAGCAGTTCAGGGGGCTGGGGGACCCAGTACTTC. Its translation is CASSSGGWGTQYF.

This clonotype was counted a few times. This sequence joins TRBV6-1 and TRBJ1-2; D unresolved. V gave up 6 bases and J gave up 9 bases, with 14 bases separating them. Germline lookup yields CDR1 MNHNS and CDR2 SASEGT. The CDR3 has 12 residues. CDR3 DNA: TGTGCCAGCAGCCCCTCCTTGACGAGCTACACCTTC. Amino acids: CASSPSLTSYTF.

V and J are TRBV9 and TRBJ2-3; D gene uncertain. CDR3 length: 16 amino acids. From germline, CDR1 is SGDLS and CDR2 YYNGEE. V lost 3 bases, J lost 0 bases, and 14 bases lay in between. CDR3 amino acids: CASSAESRRSTDTQYF. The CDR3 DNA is TGTGCCAGCAGCGCCGAGTCGCGCAGGAGCACAGATACGCAGTATTTT.

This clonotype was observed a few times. This CDR3 reads CASTPGGGANTGELFF. The DNA for the CDR3 is TGTGCCAGCACCCCCGGCGGGGGCGCGAACACCGGGGAGCTGTTTTTT. The J gene is TRBJ2-2, the V gene TRBV28; maybe TRBD2 (7 bases). Trimming pared 7 bases from V and 0 bases from J, leaving 15 bases between. This CDR3 is 16 amino acids long. The germline CDR1 and CDR2 sequences are MDHEN and SYDVKM. Complete variable domain (other parts from reference TRBV28 and TRBJ2-2): DVKVTQSSRYLVKRTGEKVFLECVQDMDHENMFWYRQDPGLGLRLIYFSYDVKMKEKGDIPEGYSVSREKKERFSLILESASTNQTSMYLCASTPGGGANTGELFFGEGSRLTVL.

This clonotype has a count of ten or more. The CDR3 is CASSGERGVGQPQHF. The DNA of the CDR3 is TGTGCCAGCAGTGGGGAAAGAGGGGTTGGTCAGCCCCAGCATTTT. The V call is TRBV2, the J call TRBJ1-5; TRBD1 is a possible D gene (5 bases). This CDR3 has 15 amino acids. The V end lost 4 bases, the J end lost 6 bases, and 16 bases lay between the germline ends. Germline V lookup: CDR1 SNHLY, CDR2 FYNNEI.

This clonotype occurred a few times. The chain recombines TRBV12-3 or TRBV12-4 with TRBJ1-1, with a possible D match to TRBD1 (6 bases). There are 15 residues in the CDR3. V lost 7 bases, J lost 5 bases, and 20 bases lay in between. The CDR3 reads CASTPAGGVWTEAFF. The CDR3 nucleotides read TGTGCCAGCACCCCAGCGGGGGGCGTTTGGACTGAAGCTTTCTTT.

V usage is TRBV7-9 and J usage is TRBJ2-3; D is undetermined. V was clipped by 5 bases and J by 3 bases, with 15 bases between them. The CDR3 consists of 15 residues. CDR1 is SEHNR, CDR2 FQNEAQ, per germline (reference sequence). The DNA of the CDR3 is TGTGCCAGCAGCCCCCTAGGCAGGAGAACAGATACGCAGTATTTT. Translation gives CASSPLGRRTDTQYF.

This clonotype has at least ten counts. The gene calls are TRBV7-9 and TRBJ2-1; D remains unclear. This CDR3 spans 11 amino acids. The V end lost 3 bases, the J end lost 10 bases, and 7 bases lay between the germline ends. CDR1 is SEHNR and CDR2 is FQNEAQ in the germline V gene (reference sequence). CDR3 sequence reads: CASSLSVEQFF. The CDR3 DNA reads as TGTGCCAGCAGCTTGTCCGTCGAGCAGTTCTTC.

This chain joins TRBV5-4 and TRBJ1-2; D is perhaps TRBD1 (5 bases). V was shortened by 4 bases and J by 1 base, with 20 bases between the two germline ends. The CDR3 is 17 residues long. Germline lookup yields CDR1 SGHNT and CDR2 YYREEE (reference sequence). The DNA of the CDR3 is TGTGCCAGCAGCGTTTTGGCTCGTAGGGGAGGTAACTATGGCTACACCTTC. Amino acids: CASSVLARRGGNYGYTF.

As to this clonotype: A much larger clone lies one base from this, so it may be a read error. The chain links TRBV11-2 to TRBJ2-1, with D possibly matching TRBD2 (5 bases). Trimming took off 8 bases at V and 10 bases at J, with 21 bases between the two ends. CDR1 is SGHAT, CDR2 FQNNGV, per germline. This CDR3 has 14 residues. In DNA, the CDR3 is TGTGCCAGCCTCTTTTATAAGGGAGAAGGAGAGCAGTTCTTC. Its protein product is CASLFYKGEGEQFF.

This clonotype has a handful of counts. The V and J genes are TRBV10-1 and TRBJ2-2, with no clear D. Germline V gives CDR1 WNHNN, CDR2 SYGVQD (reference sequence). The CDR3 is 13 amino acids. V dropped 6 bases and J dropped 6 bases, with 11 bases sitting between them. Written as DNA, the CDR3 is TGCGCCAGCAGCCCCTTTCAGGCCGGGGAGCTGTTTTTT. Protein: CASSPFQAGELFF.

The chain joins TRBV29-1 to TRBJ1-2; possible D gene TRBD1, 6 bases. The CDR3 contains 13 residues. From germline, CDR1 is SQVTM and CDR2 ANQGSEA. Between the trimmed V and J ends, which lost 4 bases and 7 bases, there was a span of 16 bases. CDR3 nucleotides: TGCAGCGTTGGGGGGGGGCTCGAGCGTGGCTACACCTTC. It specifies CSVGGGLERGYTF.

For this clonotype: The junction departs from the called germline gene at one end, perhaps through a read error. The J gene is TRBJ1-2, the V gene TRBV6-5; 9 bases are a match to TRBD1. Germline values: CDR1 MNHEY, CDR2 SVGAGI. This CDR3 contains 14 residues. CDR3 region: CASSYEGQGSGHTF. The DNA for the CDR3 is TGTGCCAGCAGTTACGAGGGACAGGGCTCTGGCCACACCTTC.

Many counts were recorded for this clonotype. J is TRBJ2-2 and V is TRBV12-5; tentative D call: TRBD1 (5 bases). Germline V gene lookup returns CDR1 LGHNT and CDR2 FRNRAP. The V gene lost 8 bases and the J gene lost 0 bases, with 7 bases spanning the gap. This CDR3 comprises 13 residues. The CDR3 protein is CASLGANTGELFF. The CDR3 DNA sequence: TGTGCTAGTTTAGGGGCGAACACCGGGGAGCTGTTTTTT.

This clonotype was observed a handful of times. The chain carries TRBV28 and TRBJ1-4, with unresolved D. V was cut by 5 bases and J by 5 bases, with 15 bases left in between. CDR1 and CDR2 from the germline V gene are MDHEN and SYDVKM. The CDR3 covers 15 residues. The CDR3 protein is CASSPYTSQNEKLFF. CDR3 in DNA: TGTGCCAGCAGTCCATACACCAGCCAGAATGAAAAACTGTTTTTT.

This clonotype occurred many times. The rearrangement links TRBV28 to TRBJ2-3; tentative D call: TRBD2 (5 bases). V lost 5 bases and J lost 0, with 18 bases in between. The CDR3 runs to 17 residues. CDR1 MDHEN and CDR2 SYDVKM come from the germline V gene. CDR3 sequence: CASSPQSGYFSTDTQYF. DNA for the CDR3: TGTGCCAGCAGTCCCCAAAGCGGATATTTTAGCACAGATACGCAGTATTTT.

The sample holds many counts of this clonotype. CDR3 region: CAISSGLAGGYEQYF. In DNA, the CDR3 is TGTGCCATCAGTTCGGGACTAGCGGGAGGGTACGAGCAGTACTTC. This rearrangement joins TRBV10-3 to TRBJ2-7; 16 bases agree with TRBD2. The length of the CDR3 is 15 residues. Germline lookup yields CDR1 ENHRY and CDR2 SYGVKD. The J segment lost 4 bases and the V segment lost 5 bases, leaving 2 bases of the junction unmatched.